A selection of T cell receptor beta chains follows, all from one sample in a study of cytomegalovirus exposure and HLA in healthy donors. Generated by immunoSEQ multiplex PCR, the TCRdb table keeps only in-frame clones and is missing some. The profile shows 110,000 to 150,000 clones, over 65% of them singletons. The material sequenced was PBMCs. All receptors derive from a woman in her thirties in good health and CMV-seronegative. Both conserved end residues are part of each CDR3. D genes are given only for firm matches. Expanded clones get a size class; other rows say once, few or many, or leave the size out.

j_call,clone_size,d_call,v_call,cdr3_aa,cdr3_nt
TRBJ2-7,few,TRBD1,TRBV29-1,CSSSTGGLDEQYF,TGCAGCTCATCGACAGGGGGCCTGGACGAGCAGTACTTC
TRBJ2-7,NA,NA,TRBV5-1,CASSLQEGGYEQYF,TGCGCCAGCAGCTTGCAGGAGGGTGGCTACGAGCAGTACTTC
TRBJ1-6,NA,NA,TRBV28,CASSQGGERTSSYNSPLHF,TGTGCCAGCAGTCAGGGTGGGGAACGGACCAGCTCCTATAATTCACCCCTCCACTTT
TRBJ2-5,NA,NA,TRBV11-1,CASSLVLRAGQETQYF,TGTGCCAGCAGCTTAGTTCTAAGGGCAGGGCAAGAGACCCAGTACTTC
TRBJ2-7,NA,NA,TRBV7-9,CASSGRGVYEQYF,TGTGCCAGCAGCGGTCGCGGTGTGTACGAGCAGTACTTC
TRBJ2-1,NA,TRBD1,TRBV4-2,CASSQDRGHGDEQFF,TGTGCCAGCAGCCAAGACAGGGGGCATGGCGATGAGCAGTTCTTC
TRBJ1-1,NA,TRBD1,TRBV5-4,CASSLARAGGTEAFF,TGTGCCAGCAGCTTGGCCAGGGCAGGGGGCACTGAAGCTTTCTTT
TRBJ1-5,NA,NA,TRBV19,CASSILGGNQPQHF,TGTGCCAGTAGCATACTGGGCGGGAATCAGCCCCAGCATTTT
TRBJ2-7,NA,TRBD2,TRBV7-8,CASSLVSSGDYEQYF,TGTGCCAGCAGCTTAGTGTCTAGCGGGGATTACGAGCAGTACTTC
TRBJ2-6,NA,TRBD1,TRBV10-1,CARTPNRDRGSGANVLTF,TGCGCCAGGACTCCTAACCGGGACAGGGGATCCGGGGCCAACGTCCTGACTTTC
TRBJ1-1,NA,NA,TRBV10-3,CAISGVVGSEAFF,TGTGCCATCAGTGGGGTCGTGGGGAGTGAAGCTTTCTTT
TRBJ1-1,NA,TRBD1,TRBV11-2,CASSFGTGRFF,TGTGCCAGCAGCTTCGGGACAGGGCGGTTCTTT
TRBJ2-1,NA,TRBD1,TRBV2,CASIWGQGYNEQFF,TGTGCCAGCATATGGGGACAGGGGTACAATGAGCAGTTCTTC
TRBJ1-2,NA,TRBD1,TRBV5-3,CARSLVGTDQAPFYGYTF,TGTGCCAGAAGCTTGGTCGGGACAGACCAGGCTCCCTTCTATGGCTACACCTTC
TRBJ1-2,NA,NA,TRBV4-3,CASSQVPGAGYGYTF,TGCGCCAGCAGCCAAGTCCCAGGGGCCGGCTATGGCTACACCTTC
TRBJ1-2,NA,NA,TRBV27,CASSPSYEGWSYTF,TGTGCCAGCAGTCCCTCTTATGAGGGTTGGAGCTACACCTTC
TRBJ2-3,NA,NA,TRBV5-4,CASSPGGQAQSDTQYF,TGTGCCAGCAGCCCCGGTGGGCAGGCTCAATCAGATACGCAGTATTTT
TRBJ2-1,NA,NA,TRBV6-5,CASSYSRDEQFF,TGTGCCAGCAGTTACTCGAGGGATGAGCAGTTCTTC
TRBJ2-1,NA,TRBD1,TRBV6-4,CASSENGDRDLQFF,TGTGCCAGCAGTGAAAATGGGGACAGGGACCTCCAGTTCTTC
TRBJ1-3,NA,TRBD1,TRBV10-3,CASGQVRLRASGNTIYF,TGTGCCAGCGGACAGGTCAGATTAAGGGCCTCTGGAAACACCATATATTTT
TRBJ2-2,NA,TRBD2,TRBV28,CASSLGTTWAGELFF,TGTGCCAGCAGTTTGGGGACTACTTGGGCCGGGGAGCTGTTTTTT
TRBJ2-3,NA,TRBD2,TRBV5-1,CASSLKLVGGWDTDTQYF,TGCGCCAGCAGCTTAAAACTTGTGGGGGGGTGGGACACAGATACGCAGTATTTT
TRBJ1-5,NA,NA,TRBV19,CASSIGFRDQPQHF,TGTGCCAGTAGTATCGGTTTCAGGGATCAGCCCCAGCATTTT
TRBJ1-2,NA,NA,TRBV29-1,CSAGQSANYGYTF,TGCAGCGCCGGACAGTCAGCTAACTATGGCTACACCTTC
TRBJ1-2,NA,NA,TRBV6-5,CASSARFAGGYTF,TGTGCCAGCAGTGCCCGTTTTGCCGGGGGCTACACCTTC
TRBJ2-7,once,NA,TRBV19,CASSIVGGTAYEQYF,TGTGCCAGTAGTATAGTAGGGGGGACAGCCTACGAGCAGTACTTC
TRBJ1-5,few,TRBD1,TRBV10-3,CAISGTGDQPQHF,TGTGCCATTTCCGGGACAGGAGATCAGCCCCAGCATTTT
TRBJ1-2,NA,TRBD1,TRBV19,CASKGTGGNYGYTF,TGTGCCAGTAAGGGTACAGGGGGAAACTATGGCTACACCTTC
TRBJ2-1,NA,NA,TRBV5-4,CASSPFGGRNYNEQFF,TGTGCCAGCAGCCCTTTCGGGGGTAGAAATTACAATGAGCAGTTCTTC
TRBJ2-1,few,TRBD1,TRBV18,CASSPPTSRDRASGEQFF,TGTGCCAGCTCACCACCGACGTCCCGGGACAGGGCATCGGGTGAGCAGTTCTTC
TRBJ2-7,few,TRBD1,TRBV5-1,CASSFLTGSFYEQYF,TGCGCCAGCAGCTTCTTGACAGGGTCATTCTACGAGCAGTACTTC
TRBJ1-3,NA,NA,TRBV4-1,CASSQDEGLSNTIYF,TGCGCCAGCAGCCAAGACGAGGGATTGTCAAACACCATATATTTT
TRBJ2-2,NA,TRBD2,TRBV7-8,CASSLSGGITGELFF,TGTGCCAGCAGCTTAAGCGGGGGAATCACCGGGGAGCTGTTTTTT
TRBJ1-4,NA,NA,TRBV2,CASSRQSTNEKLFF,TGTGCCAGCAGTAGACAGTCAACTAATGAAAAACTGTTTTTT
TRBJ2-7,NA,TRBD2,TRBV28,CASSPPAGNTYEQYF,TGTGCCAGCAGTCCCCCAGCGGGAAATACCTACGAGCAGTACTTC
TRBJ1-4,NA,NA,TRBV18,CASSPGRRGEKLFF,TGTGCCAGCTCACCGGGGAGGCGCGGCGAAAAACTGTTTTTT
TRBJ1-1,NA,TRBD1,TRBV28,CASISWTGIPIAPYEAFF,TGTGCCAGCATTTCGTGGACAGGCATACCCATAGCTCCCTATGAAGCTTTCTTT
TRBJ1-1,NA,NA,TRBV7-9,CSSSPSGF,TGTTCCAGCAGCCCGAGTGGCTTT
TRBJ2-5,NA,TRBD2,TRBV11-1,CASSPPGLAQETQYF,TGTGCCAGCAGCCCACCGGGACTAGCACAAGAGACCCAGTACTTC
TRBJ2-1,NA,TRBD2,TRBV19,CARGVLAGEYNEQFF,TGTGCCAGGGGGGTGCTAGCGGGGGAATACAATGAGCAGTTCTTC
TRBJ2-5,NA,TRBD2,TRBV11-2,CASSFRREDPRETQYF,TGTGCCAGCAGCTTTAGGCGGGAGGACCCTCGAGAGACCCAGTACTTC
TRBJ1-4,NA,TRBD1,TRBV6-1,CASRSDRGRKLFF,TGTGCCAGCAGGTCGGACAGGGGTAGGAAACTGTTTTTT
TRBJ1-3,NA,TRBD1,TRBV7-9,CASSPTGSINTIYF,TGTGCCAGCAGCCCGACAGGGTCTATAAACACCATATATTTT
TRBJ2-1,few,TRBD2,TRBV27,CASTSSTRLAGFNEQFF,TGTGCCAGCACCTCATCCACAAGACTAGCGGGATTTAATGAGCAGTTCTTC
TRBJ2-2,NA,NA,TRBV7-8,CASSLAGAGELFF,TGTGCCAGCAGCTTAGCAGGGGCAGGGGAGCTGTTTTTT
TRBJ1-1,NA,NA,TRBV28,CASSLRGVSNTEAFF,TGTGCCAGCAGTTTACGGGGGGTGTCGAACACTGAAGCTTTCTTT
TRBJ2-3,few,TRBD2,TRBV6-1,CASTLLAGGSDTQYF,TGTGCCAGCACCCTTTTGGCGGGGGGCTCCGATACGCAGTATTTT
TRBJ2-2,NA,TRBD2,TRBV9,CASSPHSGRVGDTGELFF,TGTGCCAGCAGCCCCCATAGCGGGAGGGTCGGGGACACCGGGGAGCTGTTTTTT
TRBJ1-1,NA,NA,TRBV28,CASSTGVMNTEAFF,TGTGCCAGCAGCACCGGGGTGATGAACACTGAAGCTTTCTTT
TRBJ2-5,NA,TRBD2,TRBV7-9,CASSLSLAGVGTQYF,TGTGCCAGCAGCTTGTCCCTAGCGGGAGTTGGGACCCAGTACTTC
TRBJ2-2,few,TRBD1,TRBV5-1,CASSSTGASTGELFF,TGCGCCAGCAGTTCAACAGGGGCTAGCACCGGGGAGCTGTTTTTT
TRBJ2-5,once,NA,TRBV28,CASSFTGSLGGTQYF,TGTGCCAGCAGTTTTACAGGGTCGTTAGGAGGGACCCAGTACTTC
TRBJ2-5,NA,TRBD1,TRBV27,CASSSITGEETQYF,TGTGCCAGCAGTTCCATCACAGGGGAAGAGACCCAGTACTTC